A selection of T cell receptor beta chains follows, all from one sample in a study of cytomegalovirus exposure and HLA in healthy donors. The protocol was immunoSEQ multiplex PCR, while the TCRdb copy is restricted to in-frame clones and leaves out a portion. The sample holds some 72,000 clones. Specimen: PBMCs. Receptors were obtained from a man aged 35 to 55 in good health and CMV-seronegative. The CDR3 runs from the conserved cysteine through the conserved F or W. Fields, in order: J gene, D gene, CDR3 length, V gene, CDR3 protein, CDR3 DNA. D genes are given only for firm matches.

J gene: TRBJ2-2
D gene: TRBD2
CDR3 length: 16
V gene: TRBV4-1
CDR3 protein: CASSQQLAGSTGELFF
CDR3 DNA: TGCGCCAGCAGCCAACAACTAGCGGGTAGCACCGGGGAGCTGTTTTTT

J gene: TRBJ1-1
D gene: NA
CDR3 length: 14
V gene: TRBV30
CDR3 protein: CAWSLGGSLTEAFF
CDR3 DNA: TGTGCCTGGAGTTTGGGGGGAAGCCTCACTGAAGCTTTCTTT

J gene: TRBJ1-2
D gene: TRBD1
CDR3 length: 14
V gene: TRBV7-9
CDR3 protein: CASRSAGTGNGYTF
CDR3 DNA: TGTGCCAGCAGGTCTGCCGGGACAGGGAATGGCTACACCTTC

J gene: TRBJ2-3
D gene: TRBD1
CDR3 length: 14
V gene: TRBV19
CDR3 protein: CASTPPLRQGTQYF
CDR3 DNA: TGTGCCAGTACCCCCCCCCTAAGACAGGGTACGCAGTATTTT

J gene: TRBJ2-2
D gene: NA
CDR3 length: 13
V gene: TRBV6-6
CDR3 protein: CASSSTNTGELFF
CDR3 DNA: TGTGCCAGCAGTTCCACGAACACCGGGGAGCTGTTTTTT

J gene: TRBJ2-2
D gene: NA
CDR3 length: 15
V gene: TRBV18
CDR3 protein: CASSYRLDNTGELFF
CDR3 DNA: TGTGCCAGCTCATACCGGCTAGATAACACCGGGGAGCTGTTTTTT

J gene: TRBJ2-5
D gene: TRBD1
CDR3 length: 14
V gene: TRBV7-2
CDR3 protein: CASSYNRGKETQYF
CDR3 DNA: TGTGCCAGCAGCTACAACAGGGGGAAGGAGACCCAGTACTTC

J gene: TRBJ2-5
D gene: TRBD2
CDR3 length: 14
V gene: TRBV19
CDR3 protein: CASGGGLPQETQYF
CDR3 DNA: TGTGCTTCGGGAGGGGGGCTACCTCAAGAGACCCAGTACTTC

J gene: TRBJ1-2
D gene: TRBD1
CDR3 length: 17
V gene: TRBV19
CDR3 protein: CASTLSRDVGTAYGYTF
CDR3 DNA: TGTGCCAGTACCCTCTCAAGGGATGTAGGGACAGCCTATGGCTACACCTTC

J gene: TRBJ1-5
D gene: NA
CDR3 length: 16
V gene: TRBV7-9
CDR3 protein: CASSLGGSRAVQPQHF
CDR3 DNA: TGTGCCAGCAGCCTGGGGGGGTCCAGGGCGGTTCAGCCCCAGCATTTT

J gene: TRBJ1-2
D gene: TRBD1
CDR3 length: 12
V gene: TRBV5-1
CDR3 protein: CASSPEGASYTF
CDR3 DNA: TGCGCCAGCAGCCCTGAGGGGGCGAGCTACACCTTC

J gene: TRBJ2-6
D gene: NA
CDR3 length: 18
V gene: TRBV6-1
CDR3 protein: CASSEIKTVHSGANVLTF
CDR3 DNA: TGTGCCAGCAGTGAAATCAAGACAGTACACTCTGGGGCCAACGTCCTGACTTTC

J gene: TRBJ2-4
D gene: TRBD1
CDR3 length: 14
V gene: TRBV18
CDR3 protein: CASSPGQGVNIQYF
CDR3 DNA: TGTGCCAGCTCACCGGGACAGGGTGTGAACATTCAGTACTTC

J gene: TRBJ2-2
D gene: TRBD1
CDR3 length: 16
V gene: TRBV27
CDR3 protein: CASRMTDRGQPGELFF
CDR3 DNA: TGTGCCAGCAGGATGACCGACAGGGGGCAACCCGGGGAGCTGTTTTTT

J gene: TRBJ1-5
D gene: TRBD1
CDR3 length: 15
V gene: TRBV7-8
CDR3 protein: CASSARDRLNQPQHF
CDR3 DNA: TGTGCCAGCAGCGCCCGGGACAGGCTCAATCAGCCCCAGCATTTT

J gene: TRBJ2-5
D gene: NA
CDR3 length: 12
V gene: TRBV7-2
CDR3 protein: CASSPERETQYF
CDR3 DNA: TGTGCCAGCAGCCCTGAGCGGGAGACCCAGTACTTC

J gene: TRBJ2-5
D gene: NA
CDR3 length: 13
V gene: TRBV10-3
CDR3 protein: CAIRSSGVGTQYF
CDR3 DNA: TGTGCCATCAGGTCCTCCGGGGTAGGGACCCAGTACTTC

J gene: TRBJ2-3
D gene: TRBD2
CDR3 length: 17
V gene: TRBV11-2
CDR3 protein: CASSRGWLAGGVDTQYF
CDR3 DNA: TGTGCCAGCAGTCGAGGGTGGCTAGCGGGAGGAGTGGATACGCAGTATTTT

J gene: TRBJ1-2
D gene: TRBD1
CDR3 length: 16
V gene: TRBV4-3
CDR3 protein: CASSHATGGLGYGYTF
CDR3 DNA: TGCGCCAGCAGCCATGCCACAGGGGGGCTTGGCTATGGCTACACCTTC

J gene: TRBJ1-2
D gene: NA
CDR3 length: 11
V gene: TRBV2
CDR3 protein: CASSDDRDPTF
CDR3 DNA: TGTGCCAGCAGTGACGACAGAGACCCGACCTTC

J gene: TRBJ1-3
D gene: NA
CDR3 length: 14
V gene: TRBV5-6
CDR3 protein: CASSLLRSGNTIYF
CDR3 DNA: TGTGCCAGCAGCTTGCTACGTTCCGGAAACACCATATATTTT

J gene: TRBJ1-1
D gene: NA
CDR3 length: 15
V gene: TRBV2
CDR3 protein: CASSELQGMNTEAFF
CDR3 DNA: TGTGCCAGCAGTGAATTACAGGGAATGAACACTGAAGCTTTCTTT

J gene: TRBJ1-2
D gene: TRBD1
CDR3 length: 15
V gene: TRBV4-2
CDR3 protein: CASSQTGGSVYGYTF
CDR3 DNA: TGTGCCAGCAGCCAGACAGGGGGCTCAGTCTATGGCTACACCTTC

J gene: TRBJ2-3
D gene: TRBD2
CDR3 length: 15
V gene: TRBV5-1
CDR3 protein: CASSLTSGGFDTQYF
CDR3 DNA: TGCGCCAGCAGCTTGACTAGCGGGGGTTTCGATACGCAGTATTTT

J gene: TRBJ2-1
D gene: TRBD2
CDR3 length: 14
V gene: TRBV2
CDR3 protein: CASSEGLGAEEQFF
CDR3 DNA: TGTGCCAGCAGTGAGGGACTAGGGGCTGAGGAGCAGTTCTTC